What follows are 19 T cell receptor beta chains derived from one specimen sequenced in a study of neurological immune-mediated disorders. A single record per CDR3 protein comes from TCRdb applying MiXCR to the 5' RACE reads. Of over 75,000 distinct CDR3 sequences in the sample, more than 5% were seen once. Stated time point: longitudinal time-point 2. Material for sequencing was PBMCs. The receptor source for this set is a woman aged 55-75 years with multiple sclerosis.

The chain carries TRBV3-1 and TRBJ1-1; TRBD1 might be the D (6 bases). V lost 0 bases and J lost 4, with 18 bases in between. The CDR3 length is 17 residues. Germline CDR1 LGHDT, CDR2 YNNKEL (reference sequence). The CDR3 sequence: CASSQDGGARWGTEAFF. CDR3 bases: TGTGCCAGCAGCCAAGATGGGGGGGCTCGGTGGGGCACTGAAGCTTTCTTT.

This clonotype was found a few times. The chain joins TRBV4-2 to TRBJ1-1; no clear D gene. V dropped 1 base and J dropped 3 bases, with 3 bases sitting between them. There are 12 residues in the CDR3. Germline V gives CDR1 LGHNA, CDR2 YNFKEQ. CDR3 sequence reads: CASSQGDTEAFF. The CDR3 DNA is TGTGCCAGCAGCCAAGGCGACACTGAAGCTTTCTTT.

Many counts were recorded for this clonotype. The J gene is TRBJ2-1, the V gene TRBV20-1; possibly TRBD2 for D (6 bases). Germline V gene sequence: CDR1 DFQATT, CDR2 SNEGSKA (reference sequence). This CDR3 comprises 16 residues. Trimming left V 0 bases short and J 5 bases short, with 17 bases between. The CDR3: CSARDLMAGTNNEQFF. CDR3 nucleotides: TGCAGTGCTAGAGATCTGATGGCGGGGACCAACAATGAGCAGTTCTTC.

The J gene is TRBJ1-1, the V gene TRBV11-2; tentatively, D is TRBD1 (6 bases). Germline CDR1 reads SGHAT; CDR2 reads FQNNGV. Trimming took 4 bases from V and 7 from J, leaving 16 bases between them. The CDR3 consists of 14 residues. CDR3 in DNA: TGTGCCAGCAGCTCGAGTACAGGGTTGAGTGAAGCTTTCTTT. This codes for CASSSSTGLSEAFF.

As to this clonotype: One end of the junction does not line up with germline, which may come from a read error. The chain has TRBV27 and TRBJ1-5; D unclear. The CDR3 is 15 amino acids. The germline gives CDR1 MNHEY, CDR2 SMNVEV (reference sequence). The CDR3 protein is CASSFLGKANKPQHF. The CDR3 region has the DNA TGTGCCAGCAGTTTCCTCGGGAAGGCCAATAAGCCCCAGCATTTT.

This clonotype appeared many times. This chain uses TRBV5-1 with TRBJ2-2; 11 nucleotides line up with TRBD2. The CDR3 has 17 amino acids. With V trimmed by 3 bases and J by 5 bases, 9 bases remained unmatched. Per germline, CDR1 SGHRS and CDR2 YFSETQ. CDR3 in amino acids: CASSSPVAGGQTGELFF. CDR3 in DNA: TGCGCCAGCAGCTCTCCCGTAGCGGGGGGGCAGACCGGGGAGCTGTTTTTT.

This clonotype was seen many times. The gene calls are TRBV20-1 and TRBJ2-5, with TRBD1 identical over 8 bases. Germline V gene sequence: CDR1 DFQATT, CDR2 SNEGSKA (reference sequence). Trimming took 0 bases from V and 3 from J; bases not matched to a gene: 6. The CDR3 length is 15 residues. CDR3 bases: TGCAGTGCTAGAGATTCGGGACAGGTTAAAGAGACCCAGTACTTC. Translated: CSARDSGQVKETQYF.

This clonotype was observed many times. CDR3 sequence reads: CSARDAPREVFF. In DNA, the CDR3 is TGCAGTGCTAGGGACGCTCCCCGGGAGGTATTCTTT. The chain employs TRBV20-1 and TRBJ1-1; D ambiguous. Trimming removed 3 bases from V and 14 bases from J, with 19 bases in between. There are 12 residues in the CDR3. CDR1 DFQATT and CDR2 SNEGSKA come from the germline V gene (reference sequence).

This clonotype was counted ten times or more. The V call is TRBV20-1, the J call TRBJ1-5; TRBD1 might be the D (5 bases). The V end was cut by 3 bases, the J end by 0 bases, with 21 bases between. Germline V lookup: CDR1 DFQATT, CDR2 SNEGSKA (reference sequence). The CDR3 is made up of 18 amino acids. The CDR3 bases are TGCAGTGCTAGCGGCCAGGGCCTTGGGGCCGTTAGCAATCAGCCCCAGCATTTT. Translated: CSASGQGLGAVSNQPQHF.

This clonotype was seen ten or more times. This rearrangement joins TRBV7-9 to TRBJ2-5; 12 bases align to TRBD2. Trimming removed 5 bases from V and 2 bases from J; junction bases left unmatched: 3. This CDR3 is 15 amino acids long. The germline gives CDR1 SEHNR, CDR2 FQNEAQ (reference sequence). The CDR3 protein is CASSTGTSGQETQYF. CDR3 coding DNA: TGTGCCAGCAGCACCGGGACTAGCGGGCAAGAGACCCAGTACTTC.

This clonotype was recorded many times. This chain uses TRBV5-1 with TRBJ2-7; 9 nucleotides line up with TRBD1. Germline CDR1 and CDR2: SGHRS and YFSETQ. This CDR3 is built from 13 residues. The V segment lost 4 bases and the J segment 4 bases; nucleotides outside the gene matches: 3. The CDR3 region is CASSATGGYEQYF. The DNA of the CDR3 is TGCGCCAGCAGCGCGACAGGGGGATACGAGCAGTACTTC.

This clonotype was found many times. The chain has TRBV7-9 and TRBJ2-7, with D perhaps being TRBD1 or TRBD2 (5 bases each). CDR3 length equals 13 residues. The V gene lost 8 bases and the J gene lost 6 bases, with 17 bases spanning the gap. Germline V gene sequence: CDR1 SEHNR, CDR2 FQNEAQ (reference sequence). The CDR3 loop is CASGIPGRPEQYF. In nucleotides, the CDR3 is TGTGCCAGCGGGATTCCGGGACGCCCCGAGCAGTACTTC.

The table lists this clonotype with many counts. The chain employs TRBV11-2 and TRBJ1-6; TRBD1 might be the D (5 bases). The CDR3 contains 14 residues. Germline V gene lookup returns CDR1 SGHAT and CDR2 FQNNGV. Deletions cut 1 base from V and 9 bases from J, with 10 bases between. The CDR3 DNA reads TGTGCCAGCAGCTTAGGGTCGGGGCCTTCACCCCTCCACTTT. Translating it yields CASSLGSGPSPLHF.

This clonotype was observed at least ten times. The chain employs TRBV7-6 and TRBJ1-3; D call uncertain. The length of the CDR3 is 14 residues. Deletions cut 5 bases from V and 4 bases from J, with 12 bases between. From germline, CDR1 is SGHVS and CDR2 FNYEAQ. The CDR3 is CASSRNRGGNTIYF. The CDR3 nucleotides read TGTGCCAGCAGCAGAAACCGGGGAGGAAACACCATATATTTT.

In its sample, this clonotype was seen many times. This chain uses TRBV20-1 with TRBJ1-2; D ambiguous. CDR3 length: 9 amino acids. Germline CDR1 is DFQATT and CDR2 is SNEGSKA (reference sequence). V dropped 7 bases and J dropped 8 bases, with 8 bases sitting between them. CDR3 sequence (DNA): TGCAGTGGGGGTCGGGGCTACACCTTC. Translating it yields CSGGRGYTF.

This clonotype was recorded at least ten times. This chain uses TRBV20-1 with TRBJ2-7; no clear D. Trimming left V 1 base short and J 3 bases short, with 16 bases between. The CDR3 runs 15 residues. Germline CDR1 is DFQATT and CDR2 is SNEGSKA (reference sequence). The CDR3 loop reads CSARAITYGDYEQYF. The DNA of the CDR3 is TGCAGTGCTAGAGCCATAACCTATGGGGACTACGAGCAGTACTTC.

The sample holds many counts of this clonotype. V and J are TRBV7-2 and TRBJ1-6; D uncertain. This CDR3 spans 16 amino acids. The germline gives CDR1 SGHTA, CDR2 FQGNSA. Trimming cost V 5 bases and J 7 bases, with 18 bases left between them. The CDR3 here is CASSPARARSNSPLHF. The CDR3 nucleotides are TGTGCCAGCAGCCCTGCGAGGGCCAGATCAAATTCACCCCTCCACTTT.

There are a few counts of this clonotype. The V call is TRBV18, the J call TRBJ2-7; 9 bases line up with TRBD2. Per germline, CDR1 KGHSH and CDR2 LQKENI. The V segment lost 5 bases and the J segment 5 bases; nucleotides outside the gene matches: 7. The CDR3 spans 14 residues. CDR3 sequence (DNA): TGTGCCAGCTCAGCATCGGGACTAGCTGACGAGCAGTACTTC. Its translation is CASSASGLADEQYF.

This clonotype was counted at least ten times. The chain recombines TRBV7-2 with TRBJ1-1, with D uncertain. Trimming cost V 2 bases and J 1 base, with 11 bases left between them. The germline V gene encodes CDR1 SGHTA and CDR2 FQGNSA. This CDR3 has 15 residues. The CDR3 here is CASSLSGQENTEAFF. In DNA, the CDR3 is TGTGCCAGCAGCTTAAGCGGCCAGGAGAACACTGAAGCTTTCTTT.